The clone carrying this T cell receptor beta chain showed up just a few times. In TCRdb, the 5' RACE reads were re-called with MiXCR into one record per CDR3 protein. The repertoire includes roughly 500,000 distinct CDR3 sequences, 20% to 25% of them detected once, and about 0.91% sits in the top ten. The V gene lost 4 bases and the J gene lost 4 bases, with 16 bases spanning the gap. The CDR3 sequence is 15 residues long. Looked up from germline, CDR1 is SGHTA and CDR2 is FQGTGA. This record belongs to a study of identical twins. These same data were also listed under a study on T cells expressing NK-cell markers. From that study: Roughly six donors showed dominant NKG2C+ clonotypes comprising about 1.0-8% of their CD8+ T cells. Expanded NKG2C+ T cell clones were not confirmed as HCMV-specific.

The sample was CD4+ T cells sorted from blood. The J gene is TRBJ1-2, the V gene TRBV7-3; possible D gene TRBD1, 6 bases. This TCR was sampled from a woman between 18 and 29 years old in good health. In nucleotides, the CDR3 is TGTGCCAGCAGCTCTCTGGCGGGGGGCCGCTATGGCTACACCTTC. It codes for CASSSLAGGRYGYTF.